This record concerns one TCR beta chain sequence. Its specificity is not known. Alongside a J-beta primer mix, a sample-barcoded 5' primer served in a second PCR lasting about 6 to 12 cycles. A single record per CDR3 protein comes from TCRdb applying MiXCR to the 5' RACE reads. Of about 1.7 million distinct CDR3 sequences listed, 28% are singletons. The data were obtained in a study of blood T cells in healthy people across ages. Study results and limitations: Expanded clonotype shifts may have been confounded, as the donors had an unknown CMV status. Significant beta diversity loss was already apparent by age roughly 44, declining roughly linearly.

Donor samples were obtained from healthy Caucasian individuals from Russia, aged 6 to 90. Extraction of total RNA produced a minimum of 5.5 micrograms from each sample. Germline V CDR1 and CDR2: MNHEY, SMNVEV (reference sequence). V was pared by 4 bases and J by 4 bases, with 16 bases between. The CDR3 covers 15 residues. The receptor was derived from a woman aged 25 to 39 in good health. The chain is built from TRBV27 and TRBJ1-2; TRBD1 might be the D (6 bases). Sequenced: blood. In nucleotides, the CDR3 is TGTGCCAGCAGTTCCGATGGACAGTTCCCCTATGGCTACACCTTC. The encoded protein is CASSSDGQFPYGYTF.